The 12 T cell receptor beta chains below all came from one sample that was sequenced in a study of blood T cell repertoires in COVID-19. Profiling relied on immunoSEQ multiplex PCR, and the TCRdb table lists in-frame clones only, not all of them. The sample includes 300,000 to 450,000 clones, around 92% of them seen just once. Sequences were obtained from peripheral blood. Receptor source: a young woman with COVID-19, enrolled during active disease.

This chain uses TRBV27 with TRBJ2-1, with 10 bases lining up with TRBD2. Trimming cost V 1 base and J 2 bases; bases outside gene matches: 11. The CDR3 runs 19 residues. CDR1 is MNHEY and CDR2 is SMNVEV in the germline V gene (reference sequence). The CDR3 reads CASSLWLAGVAVAYNEQFF. The CDR3 DNA sequence: TGTGCCAGCAGTTTATGGCTAGCGGGGGTGGCCGTGGCCTACAATGAGCAGTTCTTC.

The chain has TRBV7-2 and TRBJ2-6; 9 nucleotides match TRBD1. The length of the CDR3 is 19 residues. In germline, CDR1 is SGHTA, CDR2 FQGNSA. After removal of 2 bases from V and 2 bases from J, the junction contained 10 bases not matched to a gene. CDR3 residues: CASSLWTAGQGTGANVLTF. The CDR3 coding sequence is TGTGCCAGCAGCTTATGGACCGCGGGACAGGGTACTGGGGCCAACGTCCTGACTTTC.

DNA of the CDR3: TGTGCCAGCAGGCAGGGACAGGGGGCGGGCAATCAGCCCCAGCATTTT. Its translation is CASRQGQGAGNQPQHF. J is TRBJ1-5 and V is TRBV2, with TRBD1 identical over 12 bases. Trimming removed 6 bases from V and 2 bases from J; junction bases left unmatched: 5. Germline-derived CDR1 and CDR2 are SNHLY and FYNNEI. This CDR3 comprises 16 residues.

The rearrangement uses TRBV12-3 or TRBV12-4 and TRBJ1-5, with no clear D. The V gene lost 4 bases and the J gene lost 3 bases, with 7 bases spanning the gap. The CDR3 length is 13 residues. Here the CDR3 DNA reads TGTGCCAGCAGTTCCCGTTTCAATCAGCCCCAGCATTTT. This codes for CASSSRFNQPQHF.

This clone was observed a handful of times. The genes are TRBV5-5 and TRBJ2-2; 7 bases are shared with TRBD1. Losses at the gene ends were 3 bases for V and 8 bases for J; bases not matched to a gene: 13. CDR3 length equals 16 residues. The germline V gene encodes CDR1 SGHKS and CDR2 YYEKEE (reference sequence). The CDR3 loop is CASSSRDRSNGGELFF. As DNA, the CDR3 is TGTGCCAGCAGCTCCCGGGACAGAAGCAACGGAGGGGAGCTGTTTTTT.

The chain links TRBV5-4 to TRBJ2-3; a possible D gene is TRBD2 (5 bases). Trimming removed 4 bases at V and 5 bases at J, with 14 bases between. The CDR3 spans 14 residues. CDR1 and CDR2 (germline): SGHNT, YYREEE (reference sequence). CDR3 DNA sequence: TGTGCCAGCAGCCAGAACGGGGAAGAAGATACGCAGTATTTT. Translated: CASSQNGEEDTQYF.

The V and J genes are TRBV19 and TRBJ1-1; D gene unclear. This CDR3 comprises 12 residues. CDR1 and CDR2 from the germline V gene are LNHDA and SQIVND (reference sequence). The germline V and J ends were trimmed by 9 bases and 1 base, with 9 bases remaining between them. CDR3 bases: TGTGCCAGAATACAAGAGAACACTGAAGCTTTCTTT. Translated: CARIQENTEAFF. Together with reference TRBV19 and TRBJ1-1, the CDR3 gives the full variable domain: DGGITQSPKYLFRKEGQNVTLSCEQNLNHDAMYWYRQDPGQGLRLIYYSQIVNDFQKGDIAEGYSVSREKKESFPLTVTSAQKNPTAFYLCARIQENTEAFFGQGTRLTVV.

The rearrangement links TRBV2 to TRBJ1-2; TRBD1 matches 7 bases. Trimming at V came to 6 bases and at J to 8 bases, leaving 3 bases not matched to a gene. The CDR3 runs 11 residues. Germline V CDR1 and CDR2: SNHLY, FYNNEI. The CDR3 DNA sequence: TGTGCCAGCAGACGACAGGGCGGCTACACCTTC. This sequence encodes CASRRQGGYTF.

This chain joins TRBV7-8 and TRBJ2-1, with D perhaps matching TRBD1 (9 bases). CDR1 and CDR2 (germline): SGHVS, FQNEAQ. This CDR3 has 18 amino acids. Trimming removed 5 bases from V and 6 bases from J, with 26 bases in between. CDR3 DNA sequence: TGTGCCAGCAGCGCGCGCCTAGCGGGCCAGACAGGGGGCAATGAGCAGTTCTTC. It is translated as CASSARLAGQTGGNEQFF.

This chain connects TRBV11-3 to TRBJ2-3, with D possibly being TRBD1 (6 bases). The V gene's germline CDR1 is SGHNT and CDR2 YENEEA. This CDR3 has 16 amino acids. The V end lost 1 base, the J end lost 1 base, and 12 bases lay between the germline ends. CDR3 bases: TGTGCCAGCAGCTTAGTATTCTCAGGGGGCACAGATACGCAGTATTTT. This codes for CASSLVFSGGTDTQYF.

The genes are TRBV19 and TRBJ2-1, with 9 positions matching TRBD2. The CDR3 sequence is 17 residues long. J lost 7 bases, V lost 6 bases, and 16 bases had no gene match. The germline V gene encodes CDR1 LNHDA and CDR2 SQIVND (reference sequence). CDR3 coding DNA: TGTGCCAGTAGCAAGGGGGGGAGAGGCGGGAGGGCTAATGAGCAGTTCTTC. It is translated as CASSKGGRGGRANEQFF.

V usage is TRBV19 and J usage is TRBJ2-1; 9 nucleotides match TRBD1. The ends lost 3 bases at V and 7 bases at J; junction bases unmatched: 10. This CDR3 spans 16 amino acids. Germline V gene data show CDR1 as LNHDA and CDR2 as SQIVND (reference sequence). The CDR3, as DNA: TGTGCCAGTAGTATTTTGGGGACAGGGTATAGGAATGAGCAGTTCTTC. It is translated as CASSILGTGYRNEQFF.